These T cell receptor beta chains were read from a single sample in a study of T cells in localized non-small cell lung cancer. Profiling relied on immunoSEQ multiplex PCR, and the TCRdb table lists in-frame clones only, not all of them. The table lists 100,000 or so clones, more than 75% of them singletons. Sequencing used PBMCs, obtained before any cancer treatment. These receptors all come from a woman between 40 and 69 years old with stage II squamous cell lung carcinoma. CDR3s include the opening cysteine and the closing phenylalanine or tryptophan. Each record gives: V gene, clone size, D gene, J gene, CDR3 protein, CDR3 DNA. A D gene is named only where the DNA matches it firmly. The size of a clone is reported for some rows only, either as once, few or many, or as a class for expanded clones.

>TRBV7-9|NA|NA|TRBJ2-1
CASSLAHEQFF
TGTGCCAGCAGCTTAGCGCATGAGCAGTTCTTC
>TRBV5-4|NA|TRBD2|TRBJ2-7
CASSLVASGSYEQYF
TGTGCCAGCAGCTTGGTGGCTAGCGGGAGCTACGAGCAGTACTTC
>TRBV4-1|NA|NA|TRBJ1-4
CASSQDRTGIGKLFF
TGCGCCAGCAGCCAAGATCGTACAGGGATTGGAAAACTGTTTTTT
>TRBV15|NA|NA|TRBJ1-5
CATSTKRNQPQHF
TGTGCCACCAGCACCAAGCGAAATCAGCCCCAGCATTTT
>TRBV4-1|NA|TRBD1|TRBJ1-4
CASSPWDSTTNEKLFF
TGCGCCAGCAGCCCCTGGGACAGCACAACTAATGAAAAACTGTTTTTT
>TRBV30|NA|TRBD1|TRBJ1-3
CAWSLQGNGNTIYF
TGTGCCTGGAGTTTACAGGGGAATGGAAACACCATATATTTT
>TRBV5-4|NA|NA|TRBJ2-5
CASSLSEETQYF
TGTGCCAGCAGCTTAAGCGAAGAGACCCAGTACTTC
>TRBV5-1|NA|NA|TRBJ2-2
CASLSGDNTGELFF
TGCGCCAGCCTGTCAGGCGATAACACCGGGGAGCTGTTTTTT
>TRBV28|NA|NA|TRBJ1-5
CAITGGASQPQHF
TGTGCCATCACTGGGGGGGCGAGTCAGCCCCAGCATTTT
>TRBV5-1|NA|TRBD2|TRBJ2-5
CASSPLGGRAAETQYF
TGCGCCAGCAGCCCTCTGGGCGGGAGGGCCGCAGAGACCCAGTACTTC
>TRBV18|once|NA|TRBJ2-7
CASSLSKQVLYEQYF
TGTGCCAGCTCACTTTCCAAACAAGTCCTTTACGAGCAGTACTTC
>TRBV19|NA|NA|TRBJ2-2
CATGVGASRAGELFF
TGTGCCACTGGGGTGGGGGCGAGTCGGGCCGGGGAGCTGTTTTTT
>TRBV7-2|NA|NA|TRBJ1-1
CASRLGTTNTEAFF
TGTGCCAGCAGACTCGGGACAACGAACACTGAAGCTTTCTTT
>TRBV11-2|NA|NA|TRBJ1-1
CATTPGRAMNTEAFF
TGTGCCACGACCCCTGGGAGGGCAATGAACACTGAAGCTTTCTTT
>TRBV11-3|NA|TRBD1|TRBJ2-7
CASSVTGVHEQYF
TGTGCCAGCAGCGTGACAGGGGTCCACGAGCAGTACTTC
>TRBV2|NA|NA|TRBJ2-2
CASSLESANTGELFF
TGTGCCAGCAGTCTTGAGAGCGCGAACACCGGGGAGCTGTTTTTT
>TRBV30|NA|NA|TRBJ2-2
CAWSVSYGNTGELFF
TGTGCCTGGAGTGTATCTTACGGGAACACCGGGGAGCTGTTTTTT
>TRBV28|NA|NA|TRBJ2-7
CASTYSGRQASYEQYF
TGTGCCAGCACCTACTCGGGGCGGCAGGCCTCCTACGAGCAGTACTTC
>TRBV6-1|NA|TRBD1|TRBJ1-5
CASSLTGDLNQPQHF
TGTGCCAGCAGCTTGACAGGGGACCTTAATCAGCCCCAGCATTTT
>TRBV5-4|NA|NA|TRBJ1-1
CASSLGVVQGNTEAFF
TGTGCCAGCAGCTTGGGTGTGGTACAGGGCAACACTGAAGCTTTCTTT
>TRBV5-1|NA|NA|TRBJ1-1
CASSFALQGNKAEAFF
TGCGCCAGCAGCTTCGCTCTACAGGGTAATAAGGCTGAAGCTTTCTTT
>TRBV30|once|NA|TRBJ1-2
CAWSAQGSIRFYGYTF
TGTGCCTGGAGTGCGCAGGGGTCTATCCGCTTCTATGGCTACACCTTC
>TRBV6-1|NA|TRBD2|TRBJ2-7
CASSEASLGTSEYEQYF
TGTGCCAGCAGTGAAGCGTCCCTAGGGACTAGCGAGTACGAGCAGTACTTC
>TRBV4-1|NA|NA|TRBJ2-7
CASSQDPGRNYEQYF
TGCGCCAGCAGCCAAGACCCGGGACGGAACTACGAGCAGTACTTC
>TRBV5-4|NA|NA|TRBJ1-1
CASSLGGRTEAFF
TGTGCCAGCAGCTTGGGGGGGCGGACTGAAGCTTTCTTT
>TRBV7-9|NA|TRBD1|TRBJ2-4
CASSTRTGPGNIQYF
TGTGCCAGCAGCACAAGGACAGGGCCGGGAAACATTCAGTACTTC
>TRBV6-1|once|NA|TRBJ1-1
CASSDGARSSTMNTEAFF
TGTGCCAGCAGTGATGGGGCCAGATCCTCTACCATGAACACTGAAGCTTTCTTT
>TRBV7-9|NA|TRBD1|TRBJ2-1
CASSLILTGANEQFF
TGTGCCAGCAGCTTAATACTGACAGGGGCCAATGAGCAGTTCTTC
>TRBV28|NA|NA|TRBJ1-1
CASIHGGGFNTEAFF
TGTGCCAGCATCCACGGGGGAGGTTTCAACACTGAAGCTTTCTTT
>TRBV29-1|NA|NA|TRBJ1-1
CSVDRPGEAFF
TGCAGCGTTGATAGACCCGGTGAAGCTTTCTTT
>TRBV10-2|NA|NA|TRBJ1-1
CASSEMVSEAFF
TGCGCCAGCAGTGAGATGGTCTCTGAAGCTTTCTTT
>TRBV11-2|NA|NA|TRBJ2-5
CASSLVGGSRETQYF
TGTGCCAGCAGCTTAGTCGGGGGTTCACGGGAGACCCAGTACTTC
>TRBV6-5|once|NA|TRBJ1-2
CASSYPVGLLWGYTF
TGTGCCAGCAGTTACCCGGTGGGTTTGTTATGGGGCTACACCTTC
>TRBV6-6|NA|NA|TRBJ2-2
CASISQSTGELFF
TGTGCCAGCATCTCCCAGTCCACCGGGGAGCTGTTTTTT
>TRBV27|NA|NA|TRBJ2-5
CASSLLGSQETQYF
TGTGCCAGCAGTTTACTCGGGTCCCAAGAGACCCAGTACTTC
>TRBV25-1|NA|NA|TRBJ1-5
CASRGPNQPQHF
TGTGCCAGCAGGGGACCCAATCAGCCCCAGCATTTT
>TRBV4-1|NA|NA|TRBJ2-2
CASSQVVQGGAGELFF
TGCGCCAGCAGCCAAGTCGTACAGGGAGGGGCCGGGGAGCTGTTTTTT
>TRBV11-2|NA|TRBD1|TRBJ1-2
CASSLAPGGDGYTF
TGTGCCAGCAGCTTAGCCCCAGGGGGGGATGGCTACACCTTC
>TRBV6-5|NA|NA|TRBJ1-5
CASSSGRLSNQPQHF
TGTGCCAGCAGTTCCGGGCGACTGAGCAATCAGCCCCAGCATTTT
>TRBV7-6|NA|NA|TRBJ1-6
CASSLGSRGSNSPLHF
TGTGCCAGCAGCTTGGGGTCACGGGGGAGTAATTCACCCCTCCACTTT
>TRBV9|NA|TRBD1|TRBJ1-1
CASSVGTGVSLDTEAFF
TGTGCCAGCAGCGTAGGGACAGGGGTAAGTTTGGACACTGAAGCTTTCTTT
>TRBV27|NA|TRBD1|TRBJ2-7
CASSLLAGGTYEQYF
TGTGCCAGCAGTTTATTGGCAGGGGGCACATACGAGCAGTACTTC